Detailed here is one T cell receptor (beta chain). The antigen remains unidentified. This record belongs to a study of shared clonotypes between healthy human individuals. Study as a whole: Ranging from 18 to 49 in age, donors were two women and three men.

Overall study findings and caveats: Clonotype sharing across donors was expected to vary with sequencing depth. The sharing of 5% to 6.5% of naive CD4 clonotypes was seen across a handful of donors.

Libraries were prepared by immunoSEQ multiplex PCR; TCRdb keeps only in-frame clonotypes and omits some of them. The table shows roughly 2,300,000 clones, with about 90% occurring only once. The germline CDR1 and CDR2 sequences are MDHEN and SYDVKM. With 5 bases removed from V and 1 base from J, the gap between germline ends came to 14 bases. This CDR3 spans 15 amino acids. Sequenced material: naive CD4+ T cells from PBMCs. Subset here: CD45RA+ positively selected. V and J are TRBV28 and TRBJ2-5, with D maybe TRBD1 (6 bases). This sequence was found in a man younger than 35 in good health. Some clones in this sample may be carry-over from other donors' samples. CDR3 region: CASSHQQGPQETQYF. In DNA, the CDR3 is TGTGCCAGCAGTCACCAACAGGGACCCCAAGAGACCCAGTACTTC.